What follows are 14 T cell receptor beta chains derived from one specimen sequenced in a study of breast tumors, draining lymph nodes, adjacent tissues. Samples came from axillary lymph nodes draining the breast cancer. TCRdb re-called the multiplex PCR reads through MiXCR, storing one row per CDR3 protein. The repertoire holds about 180,000 distinct CDR3 sequences, with around a third as singletons. The material sequenced was axillary lymph node tissue. These receptors were taken from a female donor with breast cancer. Some clones in this sample may be carry-over from other donors' samples.

For this clonotype: An end of the junction does not agree with germline; a read error may underlie this. The V call is TRBV14, the J call TRBJ1-6; D gene unclear. CDR1 is SGHDN and CDR2 is FVKESK in the germline V gene. The CDR3 has 14 amino acids. The CDR3 coding sequence is TGTGCCAGCAGCCACCTGGCACGAAATCACCCCCTCCCCTTT. It translates to CASSHLARNHPLPF.

This clonotype was detected ten times or more. The CDR3 nucleotides are TGTGCCAGCAGCGTACCGCTAGCGGGAGGCGATAATGAGCAGTTCTTC. Translated: CASSVPLAGGDNEQFF. The chain recombines TRBV9 with TRBJ2-1, with 11 bases that match TRBD2. The CDR3 spans 16 residues. Germline V gives CDR1 SGDLS, CDR2 YYNGEE. V gave up 1 base and J gave up 7 bases; unmatched junction bases: 7.

The rearrangement uses TRBV7-8 and TRBJ1-3, with D possibly matching TRBD1 (5 bases). Germline CDR1 reads SGHVS; CDR2 reads FQNEAQ. V lost 4 bases, J lost 0 bases, and 13 bases lay in between. The CDR3 runs 16 residues. The CDR3 bases are TGTGCCAGCAGCTCCCCAGGGAGAGGCTCTGGAAACACCATATATTTT. Protein product: CASSSPGRGSGNTIYF.

This clonotype was recorded many times. The CDR3: CSARDGASNQPQHF. Here the CDR3 DNA reads TGCAGTGCTAGAGACGGCGCTAGCAATCAGCCCCAGCATTTT. V gene TRBV20-1 combines with J gene TRBJ1-5, with no clear D. The CDR3 length is 14 residues. In germline, CDR1 is DFQATT, CDR2 SNEGSKA (reference sequence). V was shortened by 0 bases and J by 0 bases, with 6 bases between the two germline ends.

With respect to this clonotype: A much larger clone sits a single nucleotide away, making a read error possible. The J gene is TRBJ2-5, the V gene TRBV5-1; 7 positions match TRBD1. This CDR3 has 15 residues. V was pared by 4 bases and J by 5 bases, with 11 bases of the junction left unmatched. The germline V gene encodes CDR1 SGHRS and CDR2 YFSETQ. The CDR3 DNA reads TGCGCCAGCAGCACACGGGACAGCGTCCACGAGACCCAGTACTTC. The encoded protein is CASSTRDSVHETQYF.

The chain combines TRBV9 with TRBJ1-5; no definite D call. CDR1 is SGDLS and CDR2 is YYNGEE in the germline V gene. This CDR3 region has 13 residues. Trimming removed 0 bases at V and 9 bases at J, with 10 bases between. The CDR3 bases are TGTGCCAGCAGCGTAGACAGCCTCGGGCCCCAGCATTTT. As protein: CASSVDSLGPQHF.

This clonotype was detected many times. The CDR3 is CASSQDGTSGGNEQYF. Here the CDR3 DNA reads TGCGCCAGCAGCCAAGACGGGACTAGCGGGGGAAACGAGCAGTACTTC. The gene calls are TRBV4-1 and TRBJ2-7; 14 nucleotides line up with TRBD2. V trimming: 0 bases; J trimming: 5 bases; junction bases outside the gene matches: 3. Germline assignment: CDR1 MGHRA and CDR2 YSYEKL. The CDR3 extends over 16 amino acids.

This clonotype was detected many times. V is TRBV5-1 and J is TRBJ2-6; TRBD1 agrees at 7 bases. The V and J ends lost 1 base and 0 bases, in that order; junction bases with no gene match: 7. The V gene's germline CDR1 is SGHRS and CDR2 YFSETQ. This CDR3 is built from 18 residues. CDR3 in amino acids: CASSLWTGLSSGANVLTF. The CDR3 DNA follows: TGCGCCAGCAGCTTGTGGACAGGTTTGAGCTCTGGGGCCAACGTCCTGACTTTC.

As concerns this clonotype: Given the absence of the conserved phenylalanine or tryptophan at the CDR3 end, a read error is likely. This chain links TRBV12-3 or TRBV12-4 with TRBJ2-5; 7 bases align to TRBD1. This CDR3 has 13 residues. Losses at the gene ends were 5 bases for V and 8 bases for J; bases not matched to a gene: 8. This chain's CDR3 is CASSPGTEETQYL. CDR3 nucleotide sequence: TGTGCCAGCAGTCCCGGGACAGAGGAAACCCAGTACTTA.

This clonotype came up many times. The CDR3 region has the DNA TGCGCCAGCAGCTTGGCGGGGGCATTGAGAGAAAAACTGTTTTTT. Translated, it gives CASSLAGALREKLFF. The V call is TRBV5-1, the J call TRBJ1-4; tentative D call: TRBD1 (6 bases). In germline, CDR1 is SGHRS, CDR2 YFSETQ. V gave up 0 bases and J gave up 8 bases, with 14 bases separating them. This CDR3 comprises 15 residues.

This clonotype has at least ten counts. The rearrangement links TRBV7-3 to TRBJ2-3; 8 bases are shared with TRBD2. Germline-derived CDR1 and CDR2 are SGHTA and FQGTGA. The CDR3 loop spans 15 amino acids. V lost 5 bases, J lost 3 bases, and 7 bases stayed unmatched. For the CDR3, the DNA is TGTGCCAGCAGCATCCCGGGAGGGAGGACAGATACGCAGTATTTT. Protein product: CASSIPGGRTDTQYF.

At least ten counts were recorded for this clonotype. This rearrangement joins TRBV27 to TRBJ2-1; 8 bases are shared with TRBD1. The ends lost 8 bases at V and 6 bases at J; junction bases unmatched: 3. Germline V CDR1 and CDR2: MNHEY, SMNVEV (reference sequence). This CDR3 is built from 12 residues. The DNA for the CDR3 is TGTGCCAGCCTAGGACAGGGCAATGAGCAGTTCTTC. Protein sequence: CASLGQGNEQFF.

This clonotype was observed a few times. This may be a read error, as it is one base from a much larger clone. This rearrangement joins TRBV7-6 to TRBJ2-1; D perhaps matches TRBD1 (5 bases). The germline gives CDR1 SGHVS, CDR2 FNYEAQ. The CDR3 has 15 amino acids. The CDR3 sequence is CASSSGQGKNNEQLF. Written as DNA, the CDR3 is TGTGCCAGCAGCTCAGGGCAGGGAAAAAACAATGAGCAGCTCTTC.

In regard to this clonotype: Since a much larger clone is just one base distant, this may be a read error. The chain couples TRBV20-1 to TRBJ1-6, with D tentatively TRBD1 (6 bases). The CDR3 is made up of 14 amino acids. From germline, CDR1 is DFQATT and CDR2 SNEGSKA (reference sequence). CDR3 DNA sequence: TGCAGTGCCCCAAGGGGGGAGATTGATTCACTCCTCCACTTT. It specifies CSAPRGEIDSLLHF.